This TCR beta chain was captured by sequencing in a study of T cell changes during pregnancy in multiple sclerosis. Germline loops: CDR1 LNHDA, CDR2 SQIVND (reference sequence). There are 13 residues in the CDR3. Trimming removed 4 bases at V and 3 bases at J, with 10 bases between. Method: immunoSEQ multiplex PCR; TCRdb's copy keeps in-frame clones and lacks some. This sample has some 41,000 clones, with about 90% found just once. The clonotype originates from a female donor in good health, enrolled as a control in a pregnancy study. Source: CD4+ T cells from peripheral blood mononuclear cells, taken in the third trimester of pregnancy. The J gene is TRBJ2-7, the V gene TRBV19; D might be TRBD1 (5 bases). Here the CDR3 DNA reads TGTGCCAGTAGTAATCAGGACAACTACGAGCAGTACTTC. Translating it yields CASSNQDNYEQYF.